The clone carrying this T cell receptor beta chain was counted a few times. As yet, its antigen is unknown. cDNA serving as the sequencing template came from extracted, reverse transcribed RNA. TCRdb's table, derived via immunoSEQ multiplex PCR, lists solely in-frame clones and lacks some. The sample records 140,000 to 150,000 clones, 62% being singletons. The data belong to a study of CD8+ T cells in alopecia areata. Study conclusions and caveats: Scalp samples also yield sequences from resident alphabeta T cells of normal skin. Greater clonality was observed in lesional scalp samples, especially alopecia totalis/universalis, versus normal scalp.

Sorting separated CD4+ and CD8+ T cells out of PBMCs. This receptor was obtained from a human donor in good health. The sample consisted of CD8+ T cells sorted from blood.

The CDR3, as DNA: TGTGCCACTAGCGTCGGAAATGAGCAGTTCTTC. The encoded protein is CATSVGNEQFF. V gene TRBV10-3 combines with J gene TRBJ2-1; perhaps TRBD2 as D (6 bases). V dropped 10 bases and J dropped 7 bases, with 11 bases sitting between them. Germline lookup yields CDR1 ENHRY and CDR2 SYGVKD. The CDR3 length is 11 residues.